Presented here are 22 T cell receptor beta chains from one specimen sequenced in a study of OX40 agonist ivuxolimab in advanced cancers. Sequenced by immunoSEQ multiplex PCR; TCRdb stores in-frame clones only, minus some. The sample carries about 32,000 clones, around 87% recorded once. The sample consisted of CD4+ or CD8+ T cells sorted from blood, taken in a trial of the OX40 agonist ivuxolimab. The source is an adult with an advanced solid tumor such as melanoma, head and neck, liver or kidney cancer.

The V call is TRBV5-8, the J call TRBJ2-7, with 8 positions matching TRBD2. Trimming removed 4 bases from V and 6 bases from J; junction bases left unmatched: 3. The CDR3 spans 12 residues. Looked up from germline, CDR1 is SGHTS and CDR2 is YDEGEE. CDR3 amino acids: CASSHGTSEQYF. CDR3 in DNA: TGTGCCAGCAGCCACGGGACTAGCGAGCAGTACTTC.

This chain joins TRBV9 and TRBJ2-7; 8 nucleotides line up with TRBD2. Per germline, CDR1 SGDLS and CDR2 YYNGEE. The CDR3 sequence is 14 residues long. V dropped 0 bases and J dropped 2; count of bases not matched to a gene: 1. CDR3: CASSVAGGTYEQYF. The CDR3 bases are TGTGCCAGCAGCGTAGCGGGGGGGACCTACGAGCAGTACTTC.

The gene calls are TRBV5-8 and TRBJ1-3; D is unclear. The CDR3 runs 15 residues. Deletions cut 2 bases from V and 2 bases from J, with 11 bases between. Looked up from germline, CDR1 is SGHTS and CDR2 is YDEGEE. The CDR3 nucleotides are TGTGCCAGCAGCTTTCGTGGGGAGGCTGGAAACACCATATATTTT. The encoded protein is CASSFRGEAGNTIYF.

This chain connects TRBV14 to TRBJ2-7, with 7 bases fitting TRBD1. The CDR3 is 16 residues long. Per germline, CDR1 SGHDN and CDR2 FVKESK. V shed 1 base and J 5 bases; nucleotides not matched to a gene: 11. The CDR3 region has the DNA TGTGCCAGCAGCCAAGGGACAGGCAGAGGGTTTGACGAGCAGTACTTC. Its protein is CASSQGTGRGFDEQYF. The whole variable domain, remainder taken from reference TRBV14 and TRBJ2-7, is EAGVTQFPSHSVIEKGQTVTLRCDPISGHDNLYWYRRVMGKEIKFLLHFVKESKQDESGMPNNRFLAERTGGTYSTLKVQPAELEDSGVYFCASSQGTGRGFDEQYFGPGTRLTVT.

The V and J genes are TRBV7-9 and TRBJ1-1; weak D call: TRBD1 (6 bases). Germline V CDR1 and CDR2: SEHNR, FQNEAQ (reference sequence). V was pared by 5 bases and J by 1 base, with 17 bases between. This CDR3 contains 16 residues. The CDR3 sequence is CASSPRSSGQNTEAFF. CDR3 nucleotide sequence: TGTGCCAGCAGCCCTAGATCCTCGGGACAGAACACTGAAGCTTTCTTT.

The chain carries TRBV29-1 and TRBJ2-1; the match to TRBD2 covers 7 bases. From germline, CDR1 is SQVTM and CDR2 ANQGSEA. The junction had 7 bases not matched to a gene; V was cut back by 3 bases and J by 5 bases. The CDR3 consists of 14 residues. The CDR3 is CSVEWAGRDNEQFF. The CDR3 DNA is TGCAGCGTTGAGTGGGCAGGGAGGGACAATGAGCAGTTCTTC.

The chain recombines TRBV9 with TRBJ1-1; the D is unclear. This CDR3 comprises 14 residues. The V end was cut by 0 bases, the J end by 4 bases, with 10 bases between. Germline values: CDR1 SGDLS, CDR2 YYNGEE. The CDR3 spells CASSVGLGITEAFF. CDR3 nucleotides: TGTGCCAGCAGCGTAGGCTTGGGGATCACTGAAGCTTTCTTT.

V usage is TRBV29-1 and J usage is TRBJ2-7; D unclear. The CDR3 contains 13 residues. The germline V gene has CDR1 SQVTM and CDR2 ANQGSEA. V was cut by 4 bases and J by 0 bases, with 10 bases left in between. The CDR3 loop reads CSVVTTLSYEQYF. The CDR3 nucleotides read TGCAGCGTTGTTACTACCCTCTCCTACGAGCAGTACTTC.

This chain links TRBV6-5 with TRBJ1-1; D unclear. In germline, CDR1 is MNHEY, CDR2 SVGAGI. The germline V and J ends were trimmed by 2 bases and 0 bases, with 7 bases remaining between them. The CDR3 length is 14 residues. The CDR3 spells CASSYRVMNTEAFF. The CDR3 DNA sequence: TGTGCCAGCAGTTACAGGGTCATGAACACTGAAGCTTTCTTT.

This sequence joins TRBV5-1 and TRBJ1-3; TRBD1 is a possible D gene (6 bases). Trimming shortened V by 4 bases and J by 0 bases, and 14 bases separated the two germline ends. Germline CDR1 and CDR2: SGHRS and YFSETQ. The CDR3 consists of 16 residues. CDR3 DNA sequence: TGCGCCAGCAGCAATTCAGGGGCCCGCTCTGGAAACACCATATATTTT. This codes for CASSNSGARSGNTIYF.

The sample holds a few counts of this clone. The V and J genes are TRBV11-2 and TRBJ2-3; no clear D. V was shortened by 4 bases and J by 0 bases, with 14 bases between the two germline ends. This CDR3 region has 16 residues. Germline CDR1 reads SGHAT; CDR2 reads FQNNGV. The CDR3 protein is CASSSGSVGSTDTQYF. The CDR3, as DNA: TGTGCCAGCAGCTCCGGTAGTGTGGGGAGCACAGATACGCAGTATTTT.

V and J are TRBV9 and TRBJ2-6; D remains ambiguous. This CDR3 has 16 amino acids. The V end was cut by 3 bases, the J end by 0 bases, with 10 bases between. Germline lookup yields CDR1 SGDLS and CDR2 YYNGEE. In nucleotides, the CDR3 is TGTGCCAGCAGCGACCCGCTGGTCTCTGGGGCCAACGTCCTGACTTTC. It yields the protein CASSDPLVSGANVLTF.

The chain is built from TRBV9 and TRBJ2-3, with 7 bases that match TRBD2. The length of the CDR3 is 15 residues. J gave up 2 bases and V 3 bases, and 6 bases lay outside the gene matches. The germline gives CDR1 SGDLS, CDR2 YYNGEE. CDR3 residues: CASSGREDSTDTQYF. The CDR3 DNA reads TGTGCCAGCAGCGGACGGGAGGATTCCACAGATACGCAGTATTTT.

This chain uses TRBV9 with TRBJ2-7; 7 bases fit TRBD1. The CDR3 runs to 14 residues. The V gene end was trimmed by 6 bases and the J gene end by 1 base; junction bases not matched to a gene: 7. Germline V CDR1 and CDR2: SGDLS, YYNGEE. The CDR3 region has the DNA TGTGCCAGCACGCTAGGGACAGATTCCTACGAGCAGTACTTC. Amino acid sequence: CASTLGTDSYEQYF. Variable domain in full (rest from reference TRBV9 and TRBJ2-7): DSGVTQTPKHLITATGQRVTLRCSPRSGDLSVYWYQQSLDQGLQFLIQYYNGEERAKGNILERFSAQQFPDLHSELNLSSLELGDSALYFCASTLGTDSYEQYFGPGTRLTVT.

For this clone: Within the sample, other DNA sequences also encode this same CDR3. The rearrangement joins TRBV11-2 to TRBJ2-5, with unresolved D. Germline V lookup: CDR1 SGHAT, CDR2 FQNNGV. V was trimmed by 2 bases and J by 2 bases, leaving 0 bases between them. This CDR3 has 11 residues. CDR3 DNA sequence: TGTGCCAGCAGCTTACAAGAGACCCAGTACTTC. This sequence encodes CASSLQETQYF.

CDR3 DNA: TGTGCCAGCAGCATCCTACTAGCCCCCGGGGAGCTGTTTTTT. This encodes CASSILLAPGELFF. The gene calls are TRBV7-2 and TRBJ2-2; possibly TRBD2 for D (6 bases). This CDR3 has 14 residues. Germline V gene sequence: CDR1 SGHTA, CDR2 FQGNSA. V was cut by 5 bases and J by 6 bases, with 13 bases left in between.

The CDR3 nucleotides are TGTGCCAGCAGCCCCCACCGGGGGGCCATAACAGATACGCAGTATTTT. Residues: CASSPHRGAITDTQYF. V usage is TRBV7-2 and J usage is TRBJ2-3; D may be TRBD2 (7 bases). Germline V gene sequence: CDR1 SGHTA, CDR2 FQGNSA. The CDR3 runs to 16 residues. V shed 5 bases and J shed 3 bases, with 18 bases lying between them.

In this sample, this clone turned up once. V is TRBV9 and J is TRBJ2-1, with D perhaps TRBD1 or TRBD2 (6 bases each). Between the trimmed V and J ends, which lost 4 bases and 5 bases, there was a span of 19 bases. The CDR3 has 16 residues. Germline CDR1 SGDLS, CDR2 YYNGEE. In DNA, the CDR3 is TGTGCCAGCAGCTCCCGAGGGGGACTCCACAACAATGAGCAGTTCTTC. The encoded protein is CASSSRGGLHNNEQFF.

This chain uses TRBV27 with TRBJ1-1; D uncertain. The CDR3 length is 16 residues. Deletions cut 5 bases from V and 0 bases from J, with 16 bases between. Germline V lookup: CDR1 MNHEY, CDR2 SMNVEV (reference sequence). CDR3: CASSILSGGMNTEAFF. The CDR3, as DNA: TGTGCCAGCAGTATATTATCGGGCGGGATGAACACTGAAGCTTTCTTT.

This clone occurred a few times. The chain uses TRBV13 and TRBJ2-5; D gene unclear. The germline CDR1 and CDR2 sequences are PRHDT and FYEKMQ (reference sequence). This CDR3 is built from 15 residues. Trimming took off 4 bases at V and 5 bases at J, with 17 bases between the two ends. For the CDR3, the DNA is TGTGCCAGCAGCTCACGGGTCGAAGGGCGGGAGACCCAGTACTTC. Translating gives CASSSRVEGRETQYF.

J is TRBJ2-2 and V is TRBV19; TRBD2 aligns across 8 bases. After removal of 0 bases from V and 2 bases from J, the junction contained 14 bases not matched to a gene. The CDR3 is 20 residues long. Germline assignment: CDR1 LNHDA and CDR2 SQIVND (reference sequence). CDR3 DNA: TGTGCCAGTAGTATAGACCCTTTGAAAACTAGCGGACCCAACACCGGGGAGCTGTTTTTT. It codes for CASSIDPLKTSGPNTGELFF.

The chain recombines TRBV28 with TRBJ2-3; D gene ambiguous. CDR1 and CDR2 from the germline V gene are MDHEN and SYDVKM. The length of the CDR3 is 13 residues. The ends were cut back, 5 bases at V and 2 bases at J, with 8 bases in the middle. CDR3 amino acids: CASSRSLTDTQYF. Here the CDR3 DNA reads TGTGCCAGCAGTCGGTCGCTCACAGATACGCAGTATTTT.